Listed below are T cell receptor beta chains from one sample, sequenced in a study of T-cell memory formation after mild COVID-19. TCRdb itself ran the 5' RACE reads through MiXCR, one entry per CDR3 protein. The repertoire holds a few hundred thousand distinct CDR3 sequences, with roughly an eighth as singletons. Sequencing was done on a sample of PBMCs or a T cell subset sorted from them (not recorded which). Source of these receptors: a man younger than 35 who had mild COVID-19 (a few samples of this study predate the infection). Cell type and time point are not known. CDR3s include the opening cysteine and the closing phenylalanine or tryptophan. A D gene is named only where the DNA matches it firmly. Only part of the rows carry a size: once, few, many, or a class if the clone is expanded.

>-|-|15|TRBJ2-3|TRBV20-1
CSARDRRSSTDTQYF
TGCAGTGCTAGAGATCGGAGATCTAGCACAGATACGCAGTATTTT
>-|-|16|TRBJ1-6|TRBV4-1
CASSQELGAYNSPLHF
TGCGCCAGCAGCCAAGAGCTTGGGGCCTATAATTCACCCCTCCACTTT
>-|-|12|TRBJ1-1|TRBV29-1
CSAGRENTEAFF
TGCAGCGCCGGACGAGAGAACACTGAAGCTTTCTTT
>-|TRBD2|13|TRBJ2-1|TRBV5-1
CATNPGGRNEQFF
TGCGCCACCAATCCGGGGGGGCGCAATGAGCAGTTCTTC
>few|-|14|TRBJ1-5|TRBV7-9
CASSAHPSNQPQHF
TGTGCCAGCAGCGCTCACCCAAGCAATCAGCCCCAGCATTTT
>-|-|14|TRBJ1-3|TRBV20-1
CSVLDSRSGNTIYF
TGCAGTGTCCTGGACAGCCGCTCTGGAAACACCATATATTTT
>-|TRBD1|14|TRBJ1-5|TRBV29-1
CSVKLTGRGQPQHF
TGCAGCGTAAAATTGACAGGGCGGGGTCAGCCCCAGCATTTT
>-|-|14|TRBJ1-4|TRBV5-1
CASSSGITDEKLFF
TGCGCCAGCAGCTCAGGGATAACAGATGAAAAACTGTTTTTT
>-|-|13|TRBJ2-7|TRBV4-1
CASSQPDSSEQYF
TGCGCCAGCAGCCAGCCCGACAGCTCCGAGCAGTACTTC
>-|-|16|TRBJ1-2|TRBV25-1
CASSANEANYGYGYTF
TGTGCCAGCAGTGCGAACGAGGCTAACTATGGGTATGGCTACACCTTC
>few|-|14|TRBJ1-2|TRBV18
CASSPREEGGGYTF
TGTGCCAGCTCACCACGGGAAGAGGGCGGCGGCTACACCTTC
>-|-|15|TRBJ2-2|TRBV10-3
CAISDLQGNTGELFF
TGTGCCATCAGTGATTTACAGGGGAACACCGGGGAGCTGTTTTTT
>few|TRBD2|19|TRBJ2-2|TRBV4-3
CASSRQLRGLEESTGELFF
TGCGCCAGCAGCCGTCAGCTGCGGGGACTAGAAGAGAGCACCGGGGAGCTGTTTTTT
>-|TRBD1|16|TRBJ1-1|TRBV6-6
CASSPFKQGGNTEAFF
TGTGCCAGCAGTCCATTCAAGCAGGGGGGGAACACTGAAGCTTTCTTT
>few|-|17|TRBJ2-1|TRBV9
CASSARTRGYSYNEQFF
TGTGCCAGCAGCGCCCGAACCCGGGGGTACTCCTACAATGAGCAGTTCTTC
>many|-|11|TRBJ2-7|TRBV5-1
CASSEAYEQYF
TGCGCCAGCAGCGAGGCATACGAGCAGTACTTC
>-|TRBD2|17|TRBJ2-5|TRBV2
CASSEAGGYWVQETQYF
TGTGCCAGCAGTGAAGCGGGGGGGTATTGGGTCCAAGAGACCCAGTACTTC
>few|TRBD1|15|TRBJ1-5|TRBV6-2/TRBV6-3
CASRDGQGPNQPQHF
TGTGCCAGCAGAGACGGACAGGGACCGAATCAGCCCCAGCATTTT
>few|-|15|TRBJ2-3|TRBV4-3
CASSQEWTWGDTQYF
TGCGCCAGCAGCCAAGAGTGGACTTGGGGCGATACGCAGTATTTT
>-|TRBD1|16|TRBJ1-1|TRBV6-5
CASSYSYRGENTEAFF
TGTGCCAGCAGTTACTCTTACAGGGGGGAGAACACTGAAGCTTTCTTT
>-|-|17|TRBJ2-1|TRBV5-1
CASSLAAGDRSYNEQFF
TGCGCCAGCAGCTTGGCGGCAGGAGACCGCTCCTACAATGAGCAGTTCTTC
>-|-|14|TRBJ1-5|TRBV27
CASSLGGTNQPQHF
TGTGCCAGCAGTTTGGGCGGAACAAATCAGCCCCAGCATTTT
>-|TRBD1|14|TRBJ1-6|TRBV7-9
CASRLTGERSPLHF
TGTGCCAGCAGACTTACAGGGGAGCGTTCACCCCTCCACTTT
>-|-|12|TRBJ2-3|TRBV7-2
CASSQPADTQYF
TGTGCCAGCAGCCAACCCGCAGATACGCAGTATTTT
>few|-|14|TRBJ2-1|TRBV7-6
CASSLDGRYNEQFF
TGTGCCAGCAGCCTTGACGGGAGATACAATGAGCAGTTCTTC
>-|-|13|TRBJ2-3|TRBV20-1
CSAERDRRDTQYF
TGCAGTGCTGAGCGGGACAGGAGAGATACGCAGTATTTT
>few|TRBD1|15|TRBJ1-2|TRBV5-1
CASSSGTAAYGGYTF
TGCGCCAGCAGCTCCGGGACAGCCGCCTATGGTGGCTACACCTTC
>few|-|14|TRBJ1-4|TRBV6-5
CATQIGVTNEKLFF
TGTGCCACCCAGATAGGGGTTACTAATGAAAAACTGTTTTTT